This is a list of T cell receptor beta chains from one sample in a study of identical twins. Each CDR3 protein gets one entry after TCRdb re-called the 5' RACE reads with MiXCR. This table holds 1.5 million to 2 million distinct CDR3 sequences, about 32% found once. Sequences were obtained from cord blood. All receptors come from a newborn girl in good health. The CDR3 runs from the conserved cysteine through the conserved F or W. D genes are given only for firm matches. Size values are once, few and many counts, or a class for expanded clones, and some rows have none.

D gene: NA
CDR3 length: 15
J gene: TRBJ2-3
clone size: many
V gene: TRBV25-1
CDR3 DNA: TGTGCCAGCAGTGAACAAGTTCCAGCGTCAGATACGCAGTATTTT
CDR3 protein: CASSEQVPASDTQYF

D gene: TRBD1
CDR3 length: 15
J gene: TRBJ2-3
clone size: NA
V gene: TRBV5-1
CDR3 DNA: TGCGCCAGCAGACCCAGCCCTGAAGGGACAGATATGCAGTATTTT
CDR3 protein: CASRPSPEGTDMQYF

D gene: NA
CDR3 length: 15
J gene: TRBJ1-4
clone size: NA
V gene: TRBV7-9
CDR3 DNA: TGTGCCAGCAGCCTCTCCCCGGCCCGTAATGAAAAACTGTTTTTT
CDR3 protein: CASSLSPARNEKLFF

D gene: TRBD1
CDR3 length: 14
J gene: TRBJ1-6
clone size: NA
V gene: TRBV6-5
CDR3 DNA: TGTGCCAGCAGTCGACAGGGAACAAATTCACCCCTCCACTTT
CDR3 protein: CASSRQGTNSPLHF

D gene: TRBD2
CDR3 length: 17
J gene: TRBJ2-3
clone size: few
V gene: TRBV27
CDR3 DNA: TGTGCCAGCAGTCCCTATTGGACTAGCGGTAGCACAGATACGCAGTATTTT
CDR3 protein: CASSPYWTSGSTDTQYF

D gene: NA
CDR3 length: 13
J gene: TRBJ2-1
clone size: few
V gene: TRBV24-1
CDR3 DNA: TGTGCCACCAGTGATTTGATAGGGGATGAGCAGTTCTTC
CDR3 protein: CATSDLIGDEQFF

D gene: TRBD2
CDR3 length: 17
J gene: TRBJ2-3
clone size: NA
V gene: TRBV11-3
CDR3 DNA: TGTGCCAGCAGCTTAGATCGCGGCCGAGCGGGGGGAGATACGCAGTATTTT
CDR3 protein: CASSLDRGRAGGDTQYF

D gene: NA
CDR3 length: 16
J gene: TRBJ1-2
clone size: NA
V gene: TRBV27
CDR3 DNA: TGTGCCAGCAGTTTATACCGGGGGACGGATCTATATGGCTACACCTTC
CDR3 protein: CASSLYRGTDLYGYTF

D gene: NA
CDR3 length: 14
J gene: TRBJ1-3
clone size: few
V gene: TRBV4-2
CDR3 DNA: TGTGCCAGCAGCCAAGGGGGGGCTGGAAACACCATATATTTT
CDR3 protein: CASSQGGAGNTIYF

D gene: TRBD1
CDR3 length: 18
J gene: TRBJ1-1
clone size: NA
V gene: TRBV9
CDR3 DNA: TGTGCCAGCAGTCCCGTCGGGACAGTTAGGGTCATGAACACTGAAGCTTTCTTT
CDR3 protein: CASSPVGTVRVMNTEAFF

D gene: NA
CDR3 length: 13
J gene: TRBJ1-6
clone size: NA
V gene: TRBV5-1
CDR3 DNA: TGCGCCAGTGGCGACGCCTCGAATTCACCCCTCCACTTT
CDR3 protein: CASGDASNSPLHF

D gene: NA
CDR3 length: 14
J gene: TRBJ2-1
clone size: NA
V gene: TRBV15
CDR3 DNA: TGTGCCACCAGCAGACTAGAAGCGGCAGATGAGCAGTTCTTC
CDR3 protein: CATSRLEAADEQFF

D gene: NA
CDR3 length: 13
J gene: TRBJ2-7
clone size: few
V gene: TRBV6-6
CDR3 DNA: TGTGCCAGCATGTCCGGGCTTTCCTACGAGCAGTACTTC
CDR3 protein: CASMSGLSYEQYF

D gene: NA
CDR3 length: 14
J gene: TRBJ2-7
clone size: NA
V gene: TRBV9
CDR3 DNA: TGTGCCAGCAGCGTACGAGGGGGATCCTACGAGCAGTACTTC
CDR3 protein: CASSVRGGSYEQYF

D gene: NA
CDR3 length: 14
J gene: TRBJ2-7
clone size: NA
V gene: TRBV5-1
CDR3 DNA: TGCGCCAGCAGCTTGGTACAAGGAGGGGACGAGCAGTACTTC
CDR3 protein: CASSLVQGGDEQYF

D gene: NA
CDR3 length: 14
J gene: TRBJ1-1
clone size: NA
V gene: TRBV20-1
CDR3 DNA: TGCAGTGCTAGAGATCATACCGGTAACACTGAAGCTTTCTTT
CDR3 protein: CSARDHTGNTEAFF

D gene: NA
CDR3 length: 13
J gene: TRBJ1-2
clone size: NA
V gene: TRBV7-9
CDR3 DNA: TGTGCCAGCAGCTTAGCGGGTGAGGCTGGCTACACCTTC
CDR3 protein: CASSLAGEAGYTF

D gene: NA
CDR3 length: 15
J gene: TRBJ2-3
clone size: NA
V gene: TRBV28
CDR3 DNA: TGTGCCAGCAGTTTATTCACAACGGGCACAGATACGCAGTATTTT
CDR3 protein: CASSLFTTGTDTQYF

D gene: NA
CDR3 length: 13
J gene: TRBJ2-5
clone size: NA
V gene: TRBV5-1
CDR3 DNA: TGCGCCAGCAGCTTGTATGGAAAAGAGACCCAGTACTTC
CDR3 protein: CASSLYGKETQYF

D gene: NA
CDR3 length: 14
J gene: TRBJ1-4
clone size: few
V gene: TRBV2
CDR3 DNA: TGTGCCAGCACCGGCCGGCAAACTAATGAAAAACTGTTTTTT
CDR3 protein: CASTGRQTNEKLFF

D gene: TRBD1
CDR3 length: 14
J gene: TRBJ1-6
clone size: NA
V gene: TRBV6-5
CDR3 DNA: TGTGCCAGCAGCAGGGGGCCCTATAATTCACCCCTCCACTTT
CDR3 protein: CASSRGPYNSPLHF

D gene: NA
CDR3 length: 14
J gene: TRBJ1-4
clone size: NA
V gene: TRBV6-1
CDR3 DNA: TGTGCCAGCGGCCCACAGTCGGCAAATGAAAAACTGTTTTTT
CDR3 protein: CASGPQSANEKLFF

D gene: TRBD1
CDR3 length: 16
J gene: TRBJ2-7
clone size: NA
V gene: TRBV6-6
CDR3 DNA: TGTGCCAGCAGTCTATACGGACAGGGGGCCTACAATGAGCAGTACTTC
CDR3 protein: CASSLYGQGAYNEQYF

D gene: NA
CDR3 length: 13
J gene: TRBJ1-6
clone size: NA
V gene: TRBV21-1
CDR3 DNA: TGTGCCAGCAGCAAAAGACAGGGTTCACCCCTCCACTTT
CDR3 protein: CASSKRQGSPLHF

D gene: NA
CDR3 length: 13
J gene: TRBJ1-4
clone size: few
V gene: TRBV10-3
CDR3 DNA: TGTGCCATCAGCACAAATTCACGAGAAAAACTGTTTTTT
CDR3 protein: CAISTNSREKLFF

D gene: NA
CDR3 length: 16
J gene: TRBJ1-5
clone size: NA
V gene: TRBV27
CDR3 DNA: TGTGCCAGCAGTTTTGTGGTACAGGGCGGGGGTCAGCCCCAGCATTTT
CDR3 protein: CASSFVVQGGGQPQHF

D gene: TRBD1
CDR3 length: 16
J gene: TRBJ1-2
clone size: few
V gene: TRBV9
CDR3 DNA: TGTGCCAGCAGCGAGCCACTCGGGACAGGGAACTATGGCTACACCTTC
CDR3 protein: CASSEPLGTGNYGYTF

D gene: NA
CDR3 length: 16
J gene: TRBJ1-2
clone size: NA
V gene: TRBV6-1
CDR3 DNA: TGTGCCAGCAGTGAATTTGGCCGGGACACAAACTATGGCTACACCTTC
CDR3 protein: CASSEFGRDTNYGYTF

D gene: TRBD1
CDR3 length: 13
J gene: TRBJ1-1
clone size: NA
V gene: TRBV12-3/TRBV12-4
CDR3 DNA: TGTGCCAGCAGCCCCTGGGACAGGGGTGAAGCTTTCTTT
CDR3 protein: CASSPWDRGEAFF

D gene: TRBD2
CDR3 length: 17
J gene: TRBJ2-3
clone size: few
V gene: TRBV4-2
CDR3 DNA: TGTGCCAGCAGCCAAGACCTTAGCGGGGGGGGCACAGATACGCAGTATTTT
CDR3 protein: CASSQDLSGGGTDTQYF

D gene: NA
CDR3 length: 15
J gene: TRBJ1-1
clone size: NA
V gene: TRBV15
CDR3 DNA: TGTGCCACCAGCCCCCTGGGGGGTAAGAACACTGAAGCTTTCTTT
CDR3 protein: CATSPLGGKNTEAFF

D gene: NA
CDR3 length: 15
J gene: TRBJ2-7
clone size: few
V gene: TRBV24-1
CDR3 DNA: TGTGCCACCAGTGATTATCAGGGGGGCACCTACGAGCAGTACTTC
CDR3 protein: CATSDYQGGTYEQYF

D gene: TRBD2
CDR3 length: 19
J gene: TRBJ2-5
clone size: NA
V gene: TRBV7-2
CDR3 DNA: TGTGCCAGCAGCTCAAAAGAGACCCGCGGCAGCGGGAGTCCGGAGACCCAGTACTTC
CDR3 protein: CASSSKETRGSGSPETQYF

D gene: NA
CDR3 length: 16
J gene: TRBJ1-4
clone size: once
V gene: TRBV7-2
CDR3 DNA: TGTGCCAGCAGACAGGCCCCAGGGAGGGGTGGAGAAAAACTGTTTTTT
CDR3 protein: CASRQAPGRGGEKLFF

D gene: NA
CDR3 length: 15
J gene: TRBJ2-5
clone size: NA
V gene: TRBV18
CDR3 DNA: TGTGCCAGCTCTCGCCTGCCAGCACAACCAGAGACCCAGTACTTC
CDR3 protein: CASSRLPAQPETQYF

D gene: NA
CDR3 length: 15
J gene: TRBJ2-1
clone size: NA
V gene: TRBV5-1
CDR3 DNA: TGCGCCAGCTACATGGGGGCGAGCTCCTACAATGAGCAGTTCTTC
CDR3 protein: CASYMGASSYNEQFF

D gene: TRBD1
CDR3 length: 15
J gene: TRBJ1-5
clone size: once
V gene: TRBV7-8
CDR3 DNA: TGTGCCAGCAGCTTGACAGGGGGTTACAATCAGCCCCAGCATTTT
CDR3 protein: CASSLTGGYNQPQHF

D gene: TRBD1
CDR3 length: 15
J gene: TRBJ1-6
clone size: few
V gene: TRBV5-1
CDR3 DNA: TGCGCCAGCAGCCCGCGACAGGGCTTAAATTCACCCCTCCACTTT
CDR3 protein: CASSPRQGLNSPLHF

D gene: TRBD2
CDR3 length: 16
J gene: TRBJ2-7
clone size: NA
V gene: TRBV4-1
CDR3 DNA: TGCGCCAGCAGCCAGGGTGTGACTAGCGGGATCTACGAGCAGTACTTC
CDR3 protein: CASSQGVTSGIYEQYF

D gene: NA
CDR3 length: 13
J gene: TRBJ1-2
clone size: NA
V gene: TRBV20-1
CDR3 DNA: TGCAGTGCCTCTACGGGACACAACTATGGCTACACCTTC
CDR3 protein: CSASTGHNYGYTF

D gene: NA
CDR3 length: 15
J gene: TRBJ1-2
clone size: NA
V gene: TRBV9
CDR3 DNA: TGTGCCAGCAGCGTAGTGGCTACCCTCGTCTATGGCTACACCTTC
CDR3 protein: CASSVVATLVYGYTF

D gene: NA
CDR3 length: 17
J gene: TRBJ2-3
clone size: few
V gene: TRBV7-9
CDR3 DNA: TGTGCCAGCAGCTTAACCTACAGGGAGCGAGGCACAGATACGCAGTATTTT
CDR3 protein: CASSLTYRERGTDTQYF

D gene: NA
CDR3 length: 11
J gene: TRBJ2-5
clone size: many
V gene: TRBV29-1
CDR3 DNA: TGCAGCGTTGCTAGCCAAGAGACCCAGTACTTC
CDR3 protein: CSVASQETQYF

D gene: NA
CDR3 length: 16
J gene: TRBJ2-1
clone size: few
V gene: TRBV2
CDR3 DNA: TGTGCCAGCAGTGAACAAGGGGGGGGCTCCTACAATGAGCAGTTCTTC
CDR3 protein: CASSEQGGGSYNEQFF

D gene: TRBD2
CDR3 length: 15
J gene: TRBJ2-2
clone size: few
V gene: TRBV5-1
CDR3 DNA: TGCGCCAGCGGTGGCGGACTAGCGAGAACCGGGGAGCTGTTTTTT
CDR3 protein: CASGGGLARTGELFF

D gene: TRBD2
CDR3 length: 14
J gene: TRBJ2-1
clone size: NA
V gene: TRBV20-1
CDR3 DNA: TGCAGTGCGCCCCTAGCGGTTACGTACAATGAGCAGTTCTTC
CDR3 protein: CSAPLAVTYNEQFF

D gene: NA
CDR3 length: 13
J gene: TRBJ2-7
clone size: few
V gene: TRBV29-1
CDR3 DNA: TGCAGCGTCCCGGGCCTAAGCTCCTACGAGCAGTACTTC
CDR3 protein: CSVPGLSSYEQYF

D gene: NA
CDR3 length: 16
J gene: TRBJ2-3
clone size: NA
V gene: TRBV4-1
CDR3 DNA: TGCGCCAGCAGCCAAGATCGAACCGCGACTATTCTGCCGCAGTATTTT
CDR3 protein: CASSQDRTATILPQYF

D gene: TRBD2
CDR3 length: 15
J gene: TRBJ2-7
clone size: NA
V gene: TRBV11-2
CDR3 DNA: TGTGCCAGCAGCTTAGATCGGGGGGGGCCAAACGAGCAGTACTTC
CDR3 protein: CASSLDRGGPNEQYF

D gene: NA
CDR3 length: 14
J gene: TRBJ2-3
clone size: few
V gene: TRBV4-2
CDR3 DNA: TGTGCCAGCAGTGGGGACTTTCACACAGATACGCAGTATTTT
CDR3 protein: CASSGDFHTDTQYF

D gene: TRBD2
CDR3 length: 15
J gene: TRBJ2-3
clone size: few
V gene: TRBV5-1
CDR3 DNA: TGCGCCAGCAGCTTTGGCGGACTAGAAACAGATACGCAGTATTTT
CDR3 protein: CASSFGGLETDTQYF

D gene: NA
CDR3 length: 14
J gene: TRBJ1-1
clone size: few
V gene: TRBV20-1
CDR3 DNA: TGCAGTGCTAGAGGCGGCCTCTTGAACACTGAAGCTTTCTTT
CDR3 protein: CSARGGLLNTEAFF

D gene: NA
CDR3 length: 13
J gene: TRBJ1-2
clone size: few
V gene: TRBV30
CDR3 DNA: TGTGCCTGGAGGGTTCTAGCTAACTATGGCTACACCTTC
CDR3 protein: CAWRVLANYGYTF

D gene: NA
CDR3 length: 14
J gene: TRBJ2-7
clone size: few
V gene: TRBV20-1
CDR3 DNA: TGCAGTTCTAGTTCCGGGAGAGGGGCCTACGAGCAGTACTTC
CDR3 protein: CSSSSGRGAYEQYF

D gene: TRBD2
CDR3 length: 13
J gene: TRBJ2-7
clone size: few
V gene: TRBV29-1
CDR3 DNA: TGCAGCGCCCGACTAGCGGGAGAGGATGAGCAGTACTTC
CDR3 protein: CSARLAGEDEQYF